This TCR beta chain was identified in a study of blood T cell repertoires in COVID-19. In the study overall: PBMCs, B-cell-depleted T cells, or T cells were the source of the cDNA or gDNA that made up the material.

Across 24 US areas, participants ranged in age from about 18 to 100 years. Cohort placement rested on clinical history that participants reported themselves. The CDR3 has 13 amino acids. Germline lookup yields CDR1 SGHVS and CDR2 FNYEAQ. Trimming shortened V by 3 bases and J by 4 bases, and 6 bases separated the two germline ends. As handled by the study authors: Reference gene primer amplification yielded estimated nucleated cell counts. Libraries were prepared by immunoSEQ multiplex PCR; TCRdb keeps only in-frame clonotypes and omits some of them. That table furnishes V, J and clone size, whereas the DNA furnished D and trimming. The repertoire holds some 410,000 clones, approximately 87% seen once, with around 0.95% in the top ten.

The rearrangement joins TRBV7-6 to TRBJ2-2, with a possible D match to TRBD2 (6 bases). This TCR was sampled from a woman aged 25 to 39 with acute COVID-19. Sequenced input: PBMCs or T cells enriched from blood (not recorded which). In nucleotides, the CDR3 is TGTGCCAGCAGCTTGGGGGGCACCGGGGAGCTGTTTTTT. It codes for CASSLGGTGELFF. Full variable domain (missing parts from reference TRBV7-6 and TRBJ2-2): GAGVSQSPRYKVTKRGQDVALRCDPISGHVSLYWYRQALGQGPEFLTYFNYEAQQDKSGLPNDRFSAERPEGSISTLTIQRTEQRDSAMYRCASSLGGTGELFFGEGSRLTVL.